The present entry profiles one T cell receptor (beta chain) with its context. This entry is derived from a study of blood T cell repertoires in COVID-19. Across the whole study: Researchers got acute and convalescent COVID-19 samples from the United States, Italy and Spain. The analysed material was cDNA or gDNA that came from T cells, B-cell-depleted T cells, or PBMCs.

The V gene's germline CDR1 is SGHNT and CDR2 YYREEE (reference sequence). CDR3 length equals 15 residues. Trimming cost V 7 bases and J 3 bases, with 17 bases left between them. The data were produced by immunoSEQ multiplex PCR, yet TCRdb's version contains in-frame clones alone and is incomplete. The table shows roughly 11,000 clones, with 82% occurring only once. Material for sequencing was peripheral blood. V is TRBV5-4 and J is TRBJ2-1; D may be TRBD2 (6 bases). The sequence came from a human donor in a cohort sampled during active COVID-19. CDR3 nucleotides: TGTGCCAGCCGCCCCCGGGGGACCCTCTACAATGAGCAGTTCTTC. Residues: CASRPRGTLYNEQFF.